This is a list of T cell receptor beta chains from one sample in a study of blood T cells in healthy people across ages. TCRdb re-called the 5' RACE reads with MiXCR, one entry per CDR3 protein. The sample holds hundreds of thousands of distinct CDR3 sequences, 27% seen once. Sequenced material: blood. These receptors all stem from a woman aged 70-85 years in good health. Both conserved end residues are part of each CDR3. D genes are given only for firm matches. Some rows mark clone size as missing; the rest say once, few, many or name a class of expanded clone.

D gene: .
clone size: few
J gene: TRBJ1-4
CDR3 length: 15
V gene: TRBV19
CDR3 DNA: TGTGCCAGTAACAGCCCGAACAGGTATAATGAAAAACTGTTTTTT
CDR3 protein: CASNSPNRYNEKLFF

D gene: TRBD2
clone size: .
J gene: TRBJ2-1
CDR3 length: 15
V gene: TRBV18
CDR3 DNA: TGTACCAGCTCACCCCAAGCGGGAGTCCGTGGTGAGCAGTTCTTC
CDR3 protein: CTSSPQAGVRGEQFF

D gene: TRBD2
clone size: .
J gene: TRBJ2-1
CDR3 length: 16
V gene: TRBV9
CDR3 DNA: TGTGCCAGCAGCGTAGGCCTAGCGGGAGAGACCAATGAGCAGTTCTTC
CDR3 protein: CASSVGLAGETNEQFF

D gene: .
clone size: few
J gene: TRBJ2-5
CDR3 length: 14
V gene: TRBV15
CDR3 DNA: TGTGCCACCAGCAGAGATCCGACCCAAGAGACCCAGTACTTC
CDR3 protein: CATSRDPTQETQYF

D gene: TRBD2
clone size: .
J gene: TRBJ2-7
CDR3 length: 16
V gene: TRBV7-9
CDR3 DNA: TGTGCCAGCAGCCCACCGGGACTAGCGGGAATCTACGAGCAGTACTTC
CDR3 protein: CASSPPGLAGIYEQYF

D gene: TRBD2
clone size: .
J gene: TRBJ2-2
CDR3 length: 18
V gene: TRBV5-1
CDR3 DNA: TGCGCCAGCAGGTCACGTCCGGCGGGAGAAACGAACACCGGGGAGCTGTTTTTT
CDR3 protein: CASRSRPAGETNTGELFF

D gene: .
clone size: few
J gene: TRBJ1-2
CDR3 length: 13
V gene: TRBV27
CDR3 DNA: TGTGCCAGCAGTCCCGGACGGATGGGTGGCTACACCTTC
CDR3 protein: CASSPGRMGGYTF

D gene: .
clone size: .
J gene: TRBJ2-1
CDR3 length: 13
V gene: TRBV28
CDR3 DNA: TGTGCCAGCAGTTTACAGGTGCCTAATGAGCAGTTCTTC
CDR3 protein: CASSLQVPNEQFF

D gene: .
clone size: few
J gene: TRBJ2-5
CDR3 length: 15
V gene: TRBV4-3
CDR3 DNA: TGCGCCAGCAGCCATGATCCTCAGCGGGTAGAGACCCAGTACTTC
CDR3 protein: CASSHDPQRVETQYF

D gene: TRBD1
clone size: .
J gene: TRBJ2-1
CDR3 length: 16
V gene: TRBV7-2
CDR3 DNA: TGTGCCAGCAGCCCGAGGACAGGGGACCTTCACAATGAGCAGTTCTTC
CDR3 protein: CASSPRTGDLHNEQFF

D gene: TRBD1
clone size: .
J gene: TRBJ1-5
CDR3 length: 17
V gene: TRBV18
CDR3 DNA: TGTGCCAGCTCAAGCGGACAGGGCTCGAATAGCAATCAGCCCCAGCATTTT
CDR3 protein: CASSSGQGSNSNQPQHF

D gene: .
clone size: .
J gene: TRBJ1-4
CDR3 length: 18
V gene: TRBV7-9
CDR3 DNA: TGTGCCAGCAGCTTACATCGGTCCGGACCGATAACTAATGAAAAACTGTTTTTT
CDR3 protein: CASSLHRSGPITNEKLFF

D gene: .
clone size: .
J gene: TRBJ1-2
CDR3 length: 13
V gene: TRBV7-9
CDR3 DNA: TGTGCCAGCAGCTTAGAGGAGGGTTTGGGCTACACCTTC
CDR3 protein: CASSLEEGLGYTF

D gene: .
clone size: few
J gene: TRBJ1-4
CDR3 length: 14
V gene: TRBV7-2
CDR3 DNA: TGTGCCAGCAGCTCACAGGGAACTAATGAAAAACTGTTTTTT
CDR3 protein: CASSSQGTNEKLFF

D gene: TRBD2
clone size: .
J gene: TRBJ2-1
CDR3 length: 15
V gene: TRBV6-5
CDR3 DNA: TGTGCCAGCAGTATAACTAGCGGGAGCCCCAATGAGCAGTTCTTC
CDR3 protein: CASSITSGSPNEQFF

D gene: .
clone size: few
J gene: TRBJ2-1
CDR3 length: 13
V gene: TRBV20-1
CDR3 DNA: TGCAGTGCTAGAGGTAGAGGATTCCCGACGCAGTTCTTC
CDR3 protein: CSARGRGFPTQFF

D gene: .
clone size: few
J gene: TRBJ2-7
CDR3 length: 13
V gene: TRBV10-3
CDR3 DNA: TGTGCCATCGGGGGTGGCGGGTCCTACGAGCAGTACTTC
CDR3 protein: CAIGGGGSYEQYF

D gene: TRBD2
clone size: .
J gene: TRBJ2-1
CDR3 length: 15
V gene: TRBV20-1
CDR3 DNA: TGCAGTGCTGCCCTTACTAGCGCGTCATACAATGAGCAGTTCTTC
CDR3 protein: CSAALTSASYNEQFF

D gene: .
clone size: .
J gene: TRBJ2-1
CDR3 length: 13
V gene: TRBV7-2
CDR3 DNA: TGTGCCAGCAGCTCGTTGGCTTACAATGAGCAGTTCTTC
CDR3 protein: CASSSLAYNEQFF

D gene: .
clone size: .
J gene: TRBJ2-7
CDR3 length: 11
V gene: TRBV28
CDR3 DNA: TGTGCCAGCAGTCGTGAAATTGAGCAGTACTTC
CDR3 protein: CASSREIEQYF

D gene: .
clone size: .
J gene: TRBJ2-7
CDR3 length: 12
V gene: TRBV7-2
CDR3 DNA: TGTGCCAGCAGCTCGCCCCCGCGTGAGCAGTACTTC
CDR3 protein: CASSSPPREQYF

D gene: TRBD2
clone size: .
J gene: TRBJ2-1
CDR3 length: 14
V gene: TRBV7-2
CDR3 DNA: TGTGCCAGCAGCTTTAGCGGGGGGGCCAATGAGCAGTTCTTC
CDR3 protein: CASSFSGGANEQFF

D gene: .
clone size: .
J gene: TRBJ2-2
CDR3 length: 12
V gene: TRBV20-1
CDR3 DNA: TGCAGTGCTCGGGCGTCCGCCGGGGAGCTGTTTTTT
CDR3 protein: CSARASAGELFF

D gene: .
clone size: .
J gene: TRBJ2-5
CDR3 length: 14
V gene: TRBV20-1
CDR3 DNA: TGCAGTGCTAGAGTTCCTTTAACCCAAGAGACCCAGTACTTC
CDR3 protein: CSARVPLTQETQYF

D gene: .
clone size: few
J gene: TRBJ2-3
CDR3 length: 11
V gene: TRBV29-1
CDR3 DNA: TGCAGCGTTGAAATCGTGGATACGCGGTATTTT
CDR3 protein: CSVEIVDTRYF

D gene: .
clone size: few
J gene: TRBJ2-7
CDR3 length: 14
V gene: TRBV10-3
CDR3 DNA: TGTGCCATCAGTCGGACAGCAGAAGTCCACGAGCAGTACTTC
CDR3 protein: CAISRTAEVHEQYF

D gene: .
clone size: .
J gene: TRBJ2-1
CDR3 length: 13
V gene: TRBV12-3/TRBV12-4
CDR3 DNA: TGTGCCAGCAGGCCAACGGGGGGCGGTGAGCAGTTCTTC
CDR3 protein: CASRPTGGGEQFF

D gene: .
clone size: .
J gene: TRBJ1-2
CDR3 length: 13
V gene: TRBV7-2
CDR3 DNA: TGTGCCAGCAGTCCCAAGGGGAACTATGGCTACACCTTC
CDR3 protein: CASSPKGNYGYTF

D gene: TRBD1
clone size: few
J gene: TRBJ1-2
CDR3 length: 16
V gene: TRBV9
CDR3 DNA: TGTGCCAGCAGCCCGTGGTCCGGGACAGGGGTTGATGGCTACACCTTC
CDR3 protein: CASSPWSGTGVDGYTF

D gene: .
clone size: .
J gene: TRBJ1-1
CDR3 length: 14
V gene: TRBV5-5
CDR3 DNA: TGTGCCAGCAGCTTGATGGTGAAGGGGACTGAAGCTTTCTTT
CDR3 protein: CASSLMVKGTEAFF

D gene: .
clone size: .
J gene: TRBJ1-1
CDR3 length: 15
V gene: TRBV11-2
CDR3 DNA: TGTGCCAGCAGCTTATCTCCAGTGGTTGTGGCTGAAGCTTTCTTT
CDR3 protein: CASSLSPVVVAEAFF

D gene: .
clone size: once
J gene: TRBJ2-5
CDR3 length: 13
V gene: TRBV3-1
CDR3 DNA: TGTGCCAGCAGCCAAGACGGAGGAGAGACCCAGTACTTC
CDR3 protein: CASSQDGGETQYF

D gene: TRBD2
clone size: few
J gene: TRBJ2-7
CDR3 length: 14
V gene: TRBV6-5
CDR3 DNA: TGTGCCAGCAGTCTAACTAGCGGGGTAGGCGAGCAGTACTTC
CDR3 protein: CASSLTSGVGEQYF

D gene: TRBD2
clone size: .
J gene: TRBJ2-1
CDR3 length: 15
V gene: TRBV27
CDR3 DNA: TGTGCCAGCAGTTGGACTAGCGGGAGATACAATGAGCAGTTCTTC
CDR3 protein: CASSWTSGRYNEQFF

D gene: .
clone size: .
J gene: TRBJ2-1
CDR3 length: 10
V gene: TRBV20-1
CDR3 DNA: TGCAGTGCAAGAACAGATGAGCAGTTCTTC
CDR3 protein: CSARTDEQFF

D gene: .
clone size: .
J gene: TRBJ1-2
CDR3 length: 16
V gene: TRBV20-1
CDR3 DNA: TGCAGTGCTAGAGTATTAAGCCCCGGGACAAGAAATGGCTACACCTTC
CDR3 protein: CSARVLSPGTRNGYTF

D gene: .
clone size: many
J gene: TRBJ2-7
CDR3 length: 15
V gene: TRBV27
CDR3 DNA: TGTGCCAGCAGTCCCCTCGCAGGGAATTCCTACGAGCAGTACTTC
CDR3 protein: CASSPLAGNSYEQYF

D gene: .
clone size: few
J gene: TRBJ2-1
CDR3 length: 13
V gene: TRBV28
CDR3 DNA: TGTGCCATCCTGGGAGGGGGGAAGTTTGAGCAGTTCTTC
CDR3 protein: CAILGGGKFEQFF

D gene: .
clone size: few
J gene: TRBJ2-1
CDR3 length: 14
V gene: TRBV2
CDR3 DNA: TGTGCCAGCAGCCTGGGATGGGTGGGCAATGAGCAGTTCTTC
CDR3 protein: CASSLGWVGNEQFF

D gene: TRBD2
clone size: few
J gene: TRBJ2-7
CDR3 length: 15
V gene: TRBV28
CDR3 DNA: TGTGCCAGCAGTCCCCAGCGGGAGGGCCGACGGGAGCAGTACTTC
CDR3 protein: CASSPQREGRREQYF

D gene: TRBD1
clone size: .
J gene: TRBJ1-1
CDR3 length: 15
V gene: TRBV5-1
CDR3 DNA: TGCGCCAGCAGACCCCTGACAGGGACGGACACTGAAGCTTTCTTT
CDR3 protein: CASRPLTGTDTEAFF

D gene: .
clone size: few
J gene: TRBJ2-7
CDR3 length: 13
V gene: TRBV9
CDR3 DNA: TGTGCCAGCAGCGCCTCGGACAGTTACGAGCAGTACTTC
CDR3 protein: CASSASDSYEQYF

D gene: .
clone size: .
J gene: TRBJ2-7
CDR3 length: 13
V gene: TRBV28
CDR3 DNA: TGTGCCAGTCGTGAGGGGCGGACCCACGAGCAGTACTTC
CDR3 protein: CASREGRTHEQYF

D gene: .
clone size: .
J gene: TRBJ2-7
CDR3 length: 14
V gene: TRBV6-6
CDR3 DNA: TGTGCCAGCAGTTACTCGAAGGGGTTCTACGAGCAGTACTTC
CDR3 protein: CASSYSKGFYEQYF

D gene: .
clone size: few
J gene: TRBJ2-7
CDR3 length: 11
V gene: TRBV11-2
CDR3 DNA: TGTGCCAGCAGCTTAGATTGGGAGCAGTACTTC
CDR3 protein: CASSLDWEQYF

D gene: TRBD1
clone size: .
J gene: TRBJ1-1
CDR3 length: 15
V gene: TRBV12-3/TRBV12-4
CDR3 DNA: TGTGCCAGCAGCCGGAGGGGGCGGCAGAACACTGAAGCTTTCTTT
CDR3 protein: CASSRRGRQNTEAFF